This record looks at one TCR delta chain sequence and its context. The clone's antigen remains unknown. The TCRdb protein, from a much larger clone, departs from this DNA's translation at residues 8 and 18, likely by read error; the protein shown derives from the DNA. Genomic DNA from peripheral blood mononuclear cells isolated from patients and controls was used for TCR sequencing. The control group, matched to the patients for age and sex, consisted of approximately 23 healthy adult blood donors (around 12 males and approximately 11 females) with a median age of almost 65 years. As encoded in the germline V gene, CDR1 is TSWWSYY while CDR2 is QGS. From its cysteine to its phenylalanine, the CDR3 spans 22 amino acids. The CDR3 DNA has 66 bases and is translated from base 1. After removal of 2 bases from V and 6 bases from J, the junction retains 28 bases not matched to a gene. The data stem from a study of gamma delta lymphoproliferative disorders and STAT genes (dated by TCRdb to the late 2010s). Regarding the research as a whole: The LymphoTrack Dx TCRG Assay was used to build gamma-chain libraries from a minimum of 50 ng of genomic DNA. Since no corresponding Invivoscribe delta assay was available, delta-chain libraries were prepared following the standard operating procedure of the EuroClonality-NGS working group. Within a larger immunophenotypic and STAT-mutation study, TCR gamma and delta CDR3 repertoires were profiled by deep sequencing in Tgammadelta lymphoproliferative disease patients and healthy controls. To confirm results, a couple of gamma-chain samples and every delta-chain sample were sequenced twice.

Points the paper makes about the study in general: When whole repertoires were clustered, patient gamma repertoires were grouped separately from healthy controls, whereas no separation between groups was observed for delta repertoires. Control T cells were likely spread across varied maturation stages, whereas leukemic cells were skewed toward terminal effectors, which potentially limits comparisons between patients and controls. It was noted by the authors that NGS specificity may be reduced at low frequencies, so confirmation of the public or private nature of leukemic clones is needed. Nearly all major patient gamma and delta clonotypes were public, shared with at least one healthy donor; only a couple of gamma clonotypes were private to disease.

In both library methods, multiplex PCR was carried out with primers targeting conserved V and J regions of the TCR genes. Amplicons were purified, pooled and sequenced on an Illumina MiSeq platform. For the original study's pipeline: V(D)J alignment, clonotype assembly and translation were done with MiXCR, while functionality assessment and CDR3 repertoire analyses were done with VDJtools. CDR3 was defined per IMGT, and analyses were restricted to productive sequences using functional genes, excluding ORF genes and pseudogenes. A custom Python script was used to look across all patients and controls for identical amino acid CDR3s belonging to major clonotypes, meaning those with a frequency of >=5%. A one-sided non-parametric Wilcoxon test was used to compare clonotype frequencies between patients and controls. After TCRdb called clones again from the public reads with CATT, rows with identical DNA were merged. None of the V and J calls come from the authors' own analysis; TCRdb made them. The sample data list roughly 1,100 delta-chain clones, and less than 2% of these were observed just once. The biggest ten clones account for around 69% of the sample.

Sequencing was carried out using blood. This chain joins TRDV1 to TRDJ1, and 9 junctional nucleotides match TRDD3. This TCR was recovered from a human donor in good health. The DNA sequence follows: TGTGCTCTTGGGGAATTGCCCCCTCCCATTCCCCCCATGGGGATACGCGGCAATAAACTCATCTTT. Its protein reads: CALGELPPPIPPMGIRGNKLIF.